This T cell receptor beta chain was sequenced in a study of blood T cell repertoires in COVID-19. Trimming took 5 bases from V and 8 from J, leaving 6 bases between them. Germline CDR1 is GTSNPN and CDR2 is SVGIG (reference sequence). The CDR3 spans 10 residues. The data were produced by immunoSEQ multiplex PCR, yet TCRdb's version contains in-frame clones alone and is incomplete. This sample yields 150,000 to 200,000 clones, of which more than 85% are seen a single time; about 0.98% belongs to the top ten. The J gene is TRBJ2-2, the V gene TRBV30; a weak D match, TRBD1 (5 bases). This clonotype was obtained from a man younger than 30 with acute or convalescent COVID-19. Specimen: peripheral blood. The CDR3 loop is CAWGAGELFF. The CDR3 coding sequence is TGTGCCTGGGGGGCTGGGGAGCTGTTTTTT.